These T cell receptor beta chains were read from a single sample in a study of follicular helper T cells after annual influenza vaccination. The data were produced by immunoSEQ multiplex PCR, yet TCRdb's version contains in-frame clones alone and is incomplete. The table lists some 10,000 clones, about four fifths of them singletons, with 0.34% in the top ten. Sequencing was performed on CXCR5- memory CD4+ T cells sorted from blood, taken 7 days after influenza vaccination. The receptors derive from an adult who received the influenza vaccine. Both conserved end residues are part of each CDR3. The D gene is left open where the match is weak. Clone size is shown for a subset of rows, as once, few, many or a class of expanded clone.

d_gene	v_gene	abundance	j_gene	CDR3aa	CDR3nt
NA	TRBV18	NA	TRBJ1-4	CASSPGRDEKLFF	TGTGCCAGCTCACCCGGCAGGGATGAAAAACTGTTTTTT
NA	TRBV7-6	NA	TRBJ1-2	CASSFIAGIYGYTF	TGTGCCAGCAGCTTTATCGCGGGAATCTATGGCTACACCTTC
NA	TRBV11-2	NA	TRBJ2-3	CASSSLTDTQYF	TGTGCCAGCAGCTCCCTAACAGATACGCAGTATTTT
NA	TRBV10-3	NA	TRBJ1-5	CAISVGENQPQHF	TGTGCCATCAGTGTGGGGGAAAATCAGCCCCAGCATTTT
NA	TRBV11-2	NA	TRBJ2-1	CASSLFWNNEQFF	TGTGCCAGCAGCTTATTCTGGAACAATGAGCAGTTCTTC
NA	TRBV7-9	NA	TRBJ1-6	CASTPGVVRDNSPLHF	TGTGCCAGCACGCCGGGGGTAGTAAGAGATAATTCACCCCTCCACTTT
NA	TRBV9	NA	TRBJ1-3	CASSSRVGGNTIYF	TGTGCCAGCAGCTCACGCGTCGGAGGAAACACCATATATTTT
NA	TRBV18	NA	TRBJ2-5	CASSPPRGALETQYF	TGTGCCAGCTCACCACCACGGGGGGCCCTGGAGACCCAGTACTTC
TRBD1	TRBV5-8	NA	TRBJ2-5	CASRGQGRETQYF	TGTGCCAGCAGGGGACAGGGGAGGGAGACCCAGTACTTC
NA	TRBV11-1	NA	TRBJ1-3	CASSFGQLSGNTIYF	TGTGCCAGCAGCTTTGGACAGTTATCTGGAAACACCATATATTTT
NA	TRBV6-5	NA	TRBJ1-1	CASRWGEMNTEAFF	TGTGCCAGCAGATGGGGGGAAATGAACACTGAAGCTTTCTTT
NA	TRBV19	NA	TRBJ1-6	CASSMASGISPLHF	TGTGCCAGTAGTATGGCTTCAGGGATTTCACCCCTCCACTTT
NA	TRBV13	few	TRBJ1-6	CASSRRQYNSPLHF	TGTGCCAGCAGCCGTCGTCAGTATAATTCACCCCTCCACTTT
NA	TRBV4-2	NA	TRBJ2-1	CASSQVGRGEQFF	TGTGCCAGCAGCCAAGTAGGTCGGGGTGAGCAGTTCTTC
TRBD1	TRBV27	NA	TRBJ2-1	CASSLGTVGYNEQFF	TGTGCCAGCAGTTTAGGGACAGTAGGCTACAATGAGCAGTTCTTC
NA	TRBV11-2	NA	TRBJ2-6	CASSSYLGANVLTF	TGTGCCAGCAGCAGCTACTTGGGGGCCAACGTCCTGACTTTC
NA	TRBV27	NA	TRBJ2-7	CASSPRVGGNEQYF	TGTGCCAGCAGTCCGCGGGTTGGGGGGAACGAGCAGTACTTC
TRBD1	TRBV6-6	NA	TRBJ1-6	CASSYATGTNSPLHF	TGTGCCAGCAGTTACGCGACAGGGACAAATTCACCCCTCCACTTT
NA	TRBV5-4	NA	TRBJ1-5	CASSQEPVGNQPQHF	TGTGCCAGCAGCCAAGAACCGGTGGGCAATCAGCCCCAGCATTTT
NA	TRBV6-5	NA	TRBJ2-7	CASRTSPGRIAEQYF	TGTGCCAGCCGTACTAGCCCCGGGAGAATCGCCGAGCAGTACTTC
TRBD1	TRBV19	NA	TRBJ1-1	CASSIPTGGTNTEAFF	TGTGCCAGTAGTATACCTACAGGGGGGACGAACACTGAAGCTTTCTTT
TRBD1	TRBV7-9	NA	TRBJ1-6	CASRRTGDNSPLHF	TGTGCCAGCAGGCGCACAGGGGACAATTCACCCCTCCACTTT
TRBD2	TRBV4-1	NA	TRBJ2-1	CASRAGDGSNEQFF	TGCGCCAGCCGCGCGGGGGATGGGAGCAATGAGCAGTTCTTC
TRBD2	TRBV2	NA	TRBJ2-5	CASRVLAGKTQYF	TGTGCCAGCAGAGTACTAGCGGGGAAGACCCAGTACTTC
NA	TRBV2	NA	TRBJ2-7	CASNMDGYEQYF	TGTGCCAGCAACATGGACGGGTACGAGCAGTACTTC
NA	TRBV7-9	NA	TRBJ1-1	CASSLEAGQTEAFF	TGTGCCAGCAGCTTAGAGGCAGGGCAGACTGAAGCTTTCTTT
NA	TRBV6-5	NA	TRBJ1-2	CASSYSIHDNYGYTF	TGTGCCAGCAGTTACTCGATCCATGATAACTATGGCTACACCTTC
NA	TRBV5-4	NA	TRBJ2-5	CASSLGPDQETQYF	TGTGCCAGCAGCTTGGGCCCAGACCAAGAGACCCAGTACTTC
NA	TRBV6-5	once	TRBJ1-1	CASFHNSDTEAFF	TGTGCCAGCTTTCATAACAGTGACACTGAAGCTTTCTTT
TRBD2	TRBV6-6	NA	TRBJ2-7	CASSYLQLAADYEQYF	TGTGCCAGCAGTTACCTTCAGCTAGCGGCGGACTACGAGCAGTACTTC
NA	TRBV5-6	NA	TRBJ1-1	CASSSWTTPNTEAFF	TGTGCCAGCAGCAGCTGGACTACACCGAACACTGAAGCTTTCTTT
TRBD1	TRBV6-1	NA	TRBJ1-1	CASALDRDTEAFF	TGTGCCAGTGCCCTGGACAGGGACACTGAAGCTTTCTTT
NA	TRBV4-2	NA	TRBJ1-2	CASSQGDRPYGYTF	TGTGCCAGCAGCCAAGGAGACAGACCCTATGGCTACACCTTC
NA	TRBV6-6	NA	TRBJ2-3	CASSYWGPLDTQYF	TGTGCCAGCAGTTACTGGGGCCCGTTAGATACGCAGTATTTT
TRBD2	TRBV10-3	NA	TRBJ2-1	CAISESPSGGGNNEQFF	TGTGCCATCAGTGAGTCGCCCAGCGGGGGGGGGAACAATGAGCAGTTCTTC
NA	TRBV21-1	NA	TRBJ1-5	CASSKWTGGQPQHF	TGTGCCAGCAGCAAGTGGACAGGGGGTCAGCCCCAGCATTTT
NA	TRBV5-5	NA	TRBJ1-1	CASSLHGGMNTEAFF	TGTGCCAGCAGCTTGCACGGGGGCATGAACACTGAAGCTTTCTTT
NA	TRBV19	NA	TRBJ2-4	CASSIGATRRGNIQYF	TGTGCCAGTAGTATTGGAGCCACACGGAGGGGAAACATTCAGTACTTC
TRBD1	TRBV11-3	NA	TRBJ1-4	CASSLYLGTAEKLFF	TGTGCCAGCAGCTTATATCTGGGGACAGCTGAAAAACTGTTTTTT
NA	TRBV6-5	NA	TRBJ1-2	CASSSHRGDGYTF	TGTGCCAGCAGTTCCCATAGGGGAGATGGCTACACCTTC